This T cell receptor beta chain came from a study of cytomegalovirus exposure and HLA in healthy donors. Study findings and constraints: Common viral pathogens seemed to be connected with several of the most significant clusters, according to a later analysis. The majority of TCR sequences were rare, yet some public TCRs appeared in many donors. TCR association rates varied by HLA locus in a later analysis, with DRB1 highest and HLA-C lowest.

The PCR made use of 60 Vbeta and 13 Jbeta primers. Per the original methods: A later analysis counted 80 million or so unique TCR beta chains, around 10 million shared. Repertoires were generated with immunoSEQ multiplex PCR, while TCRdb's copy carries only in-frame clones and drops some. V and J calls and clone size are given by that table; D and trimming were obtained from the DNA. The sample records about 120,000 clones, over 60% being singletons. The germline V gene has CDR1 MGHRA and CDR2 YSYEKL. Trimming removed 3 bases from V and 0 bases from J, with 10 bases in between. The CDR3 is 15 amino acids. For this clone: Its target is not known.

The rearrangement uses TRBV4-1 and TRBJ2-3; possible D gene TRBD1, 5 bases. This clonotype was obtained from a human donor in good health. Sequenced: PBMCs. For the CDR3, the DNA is TGCGCCAGCAGCCATCGACAGATTAGCACAGATACGCAGTATTTT. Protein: CASSHRQISTDTQYF.